These 8 T cell receptor beta chains came from one sample sequenced in a study of T cell changes during pregnancy in multiple sclerosis. Sequencing used immunoSEQ multiplex PCR; TCRdb keeps in-frame clones, though not all of them. The top ten hold roughly 1.5% of the sample, which has around 70,000 clones, 92% seen once. The input for sequencing was peripheral blood, taken after pregnancy. The receptor set was obtained from a female donor with multiple sclerosis, enrolled in a pregnancy study.

The chain employs TRBV4-1 and TRBJ1-1, with D maybe TRBD1 (6 bases). The CDR3 sequence is 14 residues long. Germline loops: CDR1 MGHRA, CDR2 YSYEKL. The V end was cut by 2 bases, the J end by 7 bases, with 14 bases between. CDR3 region: CASSQPLQGNEAFF. The CDR3 region has the DNA TGCGCCAGCAGCCAACCACTACAGGGAAATGAAGCTTTCTTT.

V usage is TRBV7-9 and J usage is TRBJ1-1, with 8 bases that match TRBD1. The CDR3 is made up of 14 amino acids. After removal of 6 bases from V and 2 bases from J, the junction contained 5 bases not matched to a gene. The germline gives CDR1 SEHNR, CDR2 FQNEAQ (reference sequence). CDR3 bases: TGTGCCAGCAGGGCTACAGGGGGAAACACTGAAGCTTTCTTT. Amino acids: CASRATGGNTEAFF.

V usage is TRBV7-8 and J usage is TRBJ2-1; TRBD1 might be the D (6 bases). V shed 6 bases and J shed 0 bases, with 15 bases lying between them. CDR1 SGHVS and CDR2 FQNEAQ come from the germline V gene. The CDR3 has 16 residues. The CDR3 protein is CASRPVDSSSYNEQFF. In DNA, the CDR3 is TGTGCCAGCAGACCCGTGGACAGCAGCTCCTACAATGAGCAGTTCTTC.

J is TRBJ2-7 and V is TRBV7-2; possible D gene TRBD2, 6 bases. Germline V gene data show CDR1 as SGHTA and CDR2 as FQGNSA. There are 14 residues in the CDR3. V was trimmed by 7 bases and J by 7 bases, leaving 20 bases between them. CDR3 sequence reads: CASTPEWGGIEQYF. CDR3 coding DNA: TGTGCCAGCACCCCCGAGTGGGGAGGTATAGAGCAGTACTTC.

The J gene is TRBJ2-7, the V gene TRBV11-2, with 11 bases fitting TRBD2. Germline CDR1 is SGHAT and CDR2 is FQNNGV. The junction had 2 bases not matched to a gene; V was cut back by 2 bases and J by 5 bases. This CDR3 has 14 residues. The CDR3 nucleotides read TGTGCCAGCAGCTTACCGACTAGCGGGAACGAGCAGTACTTC. It codes for CASSLPTSGNEQYF.

V is TRBV5-1 and J is TRBJ2-3, with TRBD2 as a possible D gene (6 bases). V lost 0 bases, J lost 2 bases, and 13 bases lay in between. CDR3 length equals 16 residues. From germline, CDR1 is SGHRS and CDR2 YFSETQ. The CDR3 loop reads CASSLVEVAATDTQYF. In DNA, the CDR3 is TGCGCCAGCAGCTTGGTGGAGGTAGCGGCCACAGATACGCAGTATTTT.

The CDR3 DNA sequence: TGTGCTGGGACAGGGGGAAAAAAACTGTTTTTT. It yields the protein CAGTGGKKLFF. This chain connects TRBV6-6 to TRBJ1-4; 11 bases map to TRBD1. The germline V gene encodes CDR1 MNHNY and CDR2 SVGAGI (reference sequence). The CDR3 runs 11 residues.

V usage is TRBV4-2 and J usage is TRBJ2-7; TRBD2 matches at 9 bases. The CDR3 loop spans 16 amino acids. V lost 0 bases to trimming and J lost 1 base; unmatched junction nucleotides: 4. Germline assignment: CDR1 LGHNA and CDR2 YNFKEQ. The CDR3 nucleotides are TGTGCCAGCAGCCAAGATCATAGCGGGAGTTCCTACGAGCAGTACTTC. Translation gives CASSQDHSGSSYEQYF.